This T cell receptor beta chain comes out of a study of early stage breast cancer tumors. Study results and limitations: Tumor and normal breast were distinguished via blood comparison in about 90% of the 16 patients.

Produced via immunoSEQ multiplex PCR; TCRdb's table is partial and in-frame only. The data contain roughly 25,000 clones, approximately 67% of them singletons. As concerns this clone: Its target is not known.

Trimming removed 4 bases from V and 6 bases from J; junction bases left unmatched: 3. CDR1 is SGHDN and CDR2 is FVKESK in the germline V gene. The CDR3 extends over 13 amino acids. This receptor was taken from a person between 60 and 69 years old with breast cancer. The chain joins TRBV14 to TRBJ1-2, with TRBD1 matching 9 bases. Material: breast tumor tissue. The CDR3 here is CASSRDRVDGYTF. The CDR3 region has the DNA TGTGCCAGCAGCCGGGACAGGGTGGATGGCTACACCTTC.